The 19 T cell receptor beta chains in this list originate from one sample, sequenced in a study of T cell changes during pregnancy in multiple sclerosis. The protocol was immunoSEQ multiplex PCR, while the TCRdb copy is restricted to in-frame clones and leaves out a portion. The sample contains around 50,000 clones, roughly 91% of which appear only once. Sequencing was performed on CD4+ T cells from peripheral blood mononuclear cells, taken after pregnancy. The receptors stem from a female donor in good health, enrolled as a control in a pregnancy study.

The J gene is TRBJ2-2, the V gene TRBV4-1, with TRBD2 identical over 8 bases. This CDR3 has 17 residues. After removal of 1 base from V and 4 bases from J, the junction contained 8 bases not matched to a gene. Per germline, CDR1 MGHRA and CDR2 YSYEKL. The CDR3 region is CASSQVPGRVGTGELFF. DNA of the CDR3: TGCGCCAGCAGCCAAGTCCCCGGGAGGGTTGGCACCGGGGAGCTGTTTTTT.

The V gene is TRBV28, the J gene TRBJ2-7, with TRBD2 matching 10 bases. The CDR3 length is 14 residues. V lost 7 bases and J lost 2; bases outside the gene matches: 5. The germline gives CDR1 MDHEN, CDR2 SYDVKM. The CDR3 loop is CASTASGRAYEQYF. CDR3 coding DNA: TGTGCCAGCACCGCTAGCGGGAGAGCCTACGAGCAGTACTTC.

This clone appeared once. The V gene is TRBV6-1, the J gene TRBJ1-5; D is uncertain. Deletions cut 7 bases from V and 5 bases from J, with 18 bases between. There are 15 residues in the CDR3. Per the germline V gene, CDR1 is MNHNS and CDR2 is SASEGT. DNA of the CDR3: TGTGCCAGCACCAGAGGCCCATCGGAGGATCAGCCCCAGCATTTT. It encodes CASTRGPSEDQPQHF.

CDR3 residues: CASSLWTGSDTQYF. The CDR3 nucleotides are TGTGCCAGCAGCTTATGGACAGGGTCGGATACGCAGTATTTT. The V and J genes are TRBV7-2 and TRBJ2-3; 8 bases fit TRBD1. The ends lost 2 bases at V and 6 bases at J; junction bases unmatched: 4. The CDR3 length is 14 residues. CDR1 SGHTA and CDR2 FQGNSA come from the germline V gene.

The J gene is TRBJ2-7, the V gene TRBV11-3; D not certain. The CDR3 extends over 12 amino acids. Germline CDR1 SGHNT, CDR2 YENEEA. Trimming took 3 bases from V and 6 from J, leaving 9 bases between them. The CDR3 loop is CASSFQVGEQYF. CDR3 bases: TGTGCCAGCAGCTTCCAGGTAGGCGAGCAGTACTTC.

The V and J genes are TRBV6-5 and TRBJ1-1; D remains ambiguous. The CDR3 totals 13 residues. Germline V CDR1 and CDR2: MNHEY, SVGAGI. The V gene lost 6 bases and the J gene lost 1 base, with 9 bases spanning the gap. The CDR3 loop reads CASSGRQNTEAFF. In DNA form, the CDR3 reads TGTGCCAGCAGCGGTAGACAGAACACTGAAGCTTTCTTT.

This clone appeared a few times. V usage is TRBV2 and J usage is TRBJ2-2, with 9 bases identical to TRBD1. CDR1 SNHLY and CDR2 FYNNEI come from the germline V gene. V trimming: 6 bases; J trimming: 3 bases; junction bases outside the gene matches: 2. The CDR3 is 14 amino acids. CDR3 nucleotides: TGTGCCAGCAGACAGGGGGCTTACACCGGGGAGCTGTTTTTT. Amino acid sequence: CASRQGAYTGELFF.

The chain employs TRBV27 and TRBJ1-2, with 9 bases identical to TRBD1. Per germline, CDR1 MNHEY and CDR2 SMNVEV (reference sequence). Trimming removed 5 bases from V and 0 bases from J; junction bases left unmatched: 4. The CDR3 extends over 15 amino acids. The CDR3 protein is CASSRTGAANYGYTF. CDR3 sequence (DNA): TGTGCCAGCAGTCGGACAGGGGCCGCTAACTATGGCTACACCTTC.

This sequence joins TRBV4-2 and TRBJ1-1; TRBD1 matches 8 bases. Germline V gene data show CDR1 as LGHNA and CDR2 as YNFKEQ. The CDR3 spans 16 residues. With 3 bases clipped from V and 3 bases from J, the junction kept 9 bases outside the gene matches. This CDR3 is CASSQVRTGTDTEAFF. Here the CDR3 DNA reads TGTGCCAGCAGCCAGGTCCGGACAGGGACGGACACTGAAGCTTTCTTT.

This rearrangement joins TRBV5-1 to TRBJ2-3; 9 bases align to TRBD1. CDR3 length: 15 amino acids. Germline V gene sequence: CDR1 SGHRS, CDR2 YFSETQ. With V trimmed by 4 bases and J by 0 bases, 3 bases remained unmatched. The CDR3 region is CASSPQGASTDTQYF. CDR3 coding DNA: TGCGCCAGCAGCCCACAGGGGGCTAGCACAGATACGCAGTATTTT.

This rearrangement joins TRBV28 to TRBJ2-7; D is possibly TRBD1 (6 bases). Germline V CDR1 and CDR2: MDHEN, SYDVKM. V lost 7 bases to trimming and J lost 2 bases, with 15 bases between them. This CDR3 is built from 14 residues. CDR3 DNA sequence: TGTGCCAGCACTCCTCAGGGGTTTGCCTACGAGCAGTACTTC. This encodes CASTPQGFAYEQYF. Filled out from reference TRBV28 and TRBJ2-7, the complete variable domain reads DVKVTQSSRYLVKRTGEKVFLECVQDMDHENMFWYRQDPGLGLRLIYFSYDVKMKEKGDIPEGYSVSREKKERFSLILESASTNQTSMYLCASTPQGFAYEQYFGPGTRLTVT.

This sequence joins TRBV15 and TRBJ2-7; the match to TRBD1 covers 8 bases. The CDR3 contains 15 residues. The V gene's germline CDR1 is LNHNV and CDR2 YYDKDF (reference sequence). V trimming: 3 bases; J trimming: 3 bases; junction bases outside the gene matches: 7. The CDR3 nucleotides are TGTGCCACCAGCAGCGGGGACAGGCGCCTCTACGAGCAGTACTTC. Amino acid sequence: CATSSGDRRLYEQYF.

This rearrangement joins TRBV15 to TRBJ2-7; TRBD1 matches 9 bases. This CDR3 contains 15 residues. Germline CDR1 LNHNV, CDR2 YYDKDF (reference sequence). V trimming: 0 bases; J trimming: 9 bases; junction bases outside the gene matches: 9. DNA for the CDR3: TGTGCCACCAGCAGAGATAGAAACAGGGGGCAAGTGCAGTACTTC. Its protein product is CATSRDRNRGQVQYF. The whole variable domain, remainder taken from reference TRBV15 and TRBJ2-7, is DAMVIQNPRYQVTQFGKPVTLSCSQTLNHNVMYWYQQKSSQAPKLLFHYYDKDFNNEADTPDNFQSRRPNTSFCFLDIRSPGLGDTAMYLCATSRDRNRGQVQYFGPGTRLTVT.

CDR3 in amino acids: CASSPRGGDTEAFF. The DNA for the CDR3 is TGTGCCAGCTCACCGCGGGGGGGGGACACTGAAGCTTTCTTT. The chain uses TRBV18 and TRBJ1-1; D may be TRBD1 (5 bases). Germline V gene data show CDR1 as KGHSH and CDR2 as LQKENI. The CDR3 covers 14 residues. Trimming left V 3 bases short and J 3 bases short, with 11 bases between.

The chain uses TRBV7-9 and TRBJ1-2, with 7 bases fitting TRBD1. CDR1 SEHNR and CDR2 FQNEAQ come from the germline V gene (reference sequence). The CDR3 is 14 amino acids. V gave up 7 bases and J gave up 8 bases; unmatched junction bases: 13. CDR3 loop: CASIKGAPPKGYTF. DNA of the CDR3: TGTGCCAGCATCAAGGGGGCGCCCCCGAAAGGCTACACCTTC.

V gene TRBV9 combines with J gene TRBJ1-2, with D perhaps matching TRBD1 (6 bases). The germline V and J ends were trimmed by 4 bases and 8 bases, with 18 bases remaining between them. CDR1 SGDLS and CDR2 YYNGEE come from the germline V gene. The CDR3 has 14 amino acids. CDR3 bases: TGTGCCAGCAGCCCGCCCAGGGGTACGATCGGCTACACCTTC. It translates to CASSPPRGTIGYTF.

This clone appeared a single time. V and J are TRBV28 and TRBJ2-1; tentatively, D is TRBD2 (5 bases). The germline V and J ends were trimmed by 6 bases and 4 bases, with 7 bases remaining between them. There are 12 residues in the CDR3. Germline V gives CDR1 MDHEN, CDR2 SYDVKM. Here the CDR3 reads CASRTSYNEQFF. In DNA form, the CDR3 reads TGTGCCAGCAGAACTAGTTACAATGAGCAGTTCTTC.

The chain has TRBV29-1 and TRBJ1-2, with D possibly TRBD1 on 5 matching bases. The V and J ends lost 7 bases and 2 bases respectively, with 8 bases between them. The V gene's germline CDR1 is SQVTM and CDR2 ANQGSEA. The CDR3 is 11 residues long. For the CDR3, the DNA is TGCAGCGGGGGGGACAACTATGGCTACACCTTC. Its translation: CSGGDNYGYTF.

The chain has TRBV30 and TRBJ1-4; 8 positions match TRBD1. This CDR3 is 13 amino acids long. After removal of 5 bases from V and 8 bases from J, the junction contained 7 bases not matched to a gene. The germline CDR1 and CDR2 sequences are GTSNPN and SVGIG (reference sequence). The CDR3: CAWARQGAEKLFF. The CDR3 DNA sequence: TGTGCCTGGGCACGGCAGGGGGCAGAAAAACTGTTTTTT.